One and the same sample provided the 2 T cell receptor beta chains below, sequenced in a study of cytomegalovirus exposure and HLA in healthy donors. Amplification used 60 Vbeta primers and 13 Jbeta primers. The table came from immunoSEQ multiplex PCR; TCRdb's copy has only in-frame clones and leaves some out. Found here are approximately 82,000 clones; the top ten clones hold approximately 1.5%. Material for sequencing was PBMCs. Receptors were obtained from an older woman in good health and CMV-seronegative.

The chain is built from TRBV28 and TRBJ2-7, with 7 positions matching TRBD1. CDR1 is MDHEN, CDR2 SYDVKM, per germline. The CDR3 totals 12 residues. With 6 bases clipped from V and 9 bases from J, the junction kept 8 bases outside the gene matches. The CDR3 spells CASSSDRDGQYF. DNA for the CDR3: TGTGCCAGCAGCTCCGACAGGGATGGGCAGTACTTC.

The V gene is TRBV27, the J gene TRBJ2-6, with unresolved D. In germline, CDR1 is MNHEY, CDR2 SMNVEV (reference sequence). Trimming left V 3 bases short and J 1 base short, with 13 bases between. The CDR3 has 17 amino acids. As DNA, the CDR3 is TGTGCCAGCAGTTTTTACCCAACACCGTCTGGGGCCAACGTCCTGACTTTC. Translation: CASSFYPTPSGANVLTF.